These T cell receptor beta chains were read from a single sample in a study of regulatory T cells in long-lasting Graves disease. TCRdb reanalysed the multiplex PCR reads using MiXCR and keeps one entry per CDR3 protein. Altogether a few hundred thousand distinct CDR3 sequences are present, 10% to 15% being singletons, with the ten largest covering approximately 17%. These data were also reused for a study on T cells in Graves' hyperthyroidism and ophthalmopathy.

The sequencing here drew on peripheral blood mononuclear cells (PBMCs), taken at new diagnosis, from a patient treated with antithyroid drugs. These receptor sequences come from a woman between 18 and 29 years old with Graves disease. Each CDR3 is given with its conserved first and last residue. Fields, in order: V gene, J gene, clone size, D gene, CDR3 DNA, CDR3 protein. D genes are given only for firm matches. Not all rows give a size; the values are once, few, many and, for expanded clones, a class.

>TRBV5-5|TRBJ1-4|many|-
TGTGCCAGCAGCTTGAAGGGGTGGGATGAAAAACTGTTTTTT
CASSLKGWDEKLFF
>TRBV11-2|TRBJ2-7|many|TRBD2
TGTGCCAGCAGTCGTATAGCGGGAGCAGGGATCATCGAGCAGTACTTC
CASSRIAGAGIIEQYF
>TRBV28|TRBJ2-3|many|TRBD2
TGTGCCAGCAGTTTATCCGGGACTACCAAAGTGGCACCCTCCGATACGCAGTATTTT
CASSLSGTTKVAPSDTQYF
>TRBV29-1|TRBJ2-2|many|-
TGCAGCGCCTGGGGGACATCCACCGGGGAGCTGTTTTTT
CSAWGTSTGELFF
>TRBV12-3/TRBV12-4|TRBJ2-1|many|-
TGTGCCAGCAGTTTGGTCAGGGTATACAATGAGCAGTTCTTC
CASSLVRVYNEQFF
>TRBV5-1|TRBJ2-1|many|-
TGCGCCAGCAGCCAGGGCCTCCACAATGAGCAGTTCTTC
CASSQGLHNEQFF
>TRBV12-3/TRBV12-4|TRBJ2-5|many|-
TGTGCCAGCAGTATAGCAGGGGGGCTAGAGACCCAGTACTTC
CASSIAGGLETQYF
>TRBV27|TRBJ2-7|many|TRBD2
TGCGCCAGCAGCCCGACTAGCGGAGGGTACGAGCAGTACTTC
CASSPTSGGYEQYF
>TRBV3-1|TRBJ2-2|-|TRBD2
TGTGCCAGCAGCCATAGCGGGAGGGGTTTCCGGGAGCTGTTTTTT
CASSHSGRGFRELFF
>TRBV5-6|TRBJ2-2|few|-
TGTGCCAGCAGCCTAAAGCCCACCGGGGAGCTGTTTTTT
CASSLKPTGELFF
>TRBV9|TRBJ1-4|many|-
TGTGCCAGCAGCGTAGACAGCCATGCAACTAATGAAAAACTGTTTTTT
CASSVDSHATNEKLFF
>TRBV4-3|TRBJ2-5|many|-
TGTGCCAGCAGCCAAGATCGAGAGACCCAGTACTTC
CASSQDRETQYF
>TRBV27|TRBJ2-5|-|TRBD2
TGTGCCAGCAGTTTAGGGGGGGGTTTGTTTGGGACCCAGTACTTC
CASSLGGGLFGTQYF
>TRBV29-1|TRBJ2-4|many|TRBD1
TGCAGCGTCGGGACAGGGGTAGCCAAAAACATTCAGTACTTC
CSVGTGVAKNIQYF
>TRBV2|TRBJ2-3|-|-
TGTGCCAGCAGGGCCCAGGGGACAGATACGCAGTATTTT
CASRAQGTDTQYF
>TRBV7-2|TRBJ2-5|many|-
TGTGCCAGCAGCTTAAGCAGGGAAGAGACCCAGTACTTC
CASSLSREETQYF
>TRBV4-2|TRBJ1-1|-|-
TGTGCCAGCAGCCAAGGGCAGGCTGGGAACACTGAAGCTTTCTTT
CASSQGQAGNTEAFF
>TRBV30|TRBJ2-5|many|TRBD2
TGTGCCTGGAGTGTAGGGGACTGGCGGGGGGAGACCCAGTACTTC
CAWSVGDWRGETQYF
>TRBV7-9|TRBJ1-2|many|-
TGTGCCAGCAGCTCAAGAATCTATGGCTACACCTTC
CASSSRIYGYTF
>TRBV2|TRBJ1-5|few|TRBD1
TGTGCCAGCAGTACTCGACAGGGCGGGAGGCCCCAGCATTTT
CASSTRQGGRPQHF
>TRBV20-1|TRBJ1-1|many|-
TGCAGTGCTAGAGAAAAACGCAGGCTCGAGATGAACACTGAAGCTTTCTTT
CSAREKRRLEMNTEAFF
>TRBV25-1|TRBJ1-2|-|-
TGTGCCAGCAGGCGATCCCTCGAAGACCGGGACGGCGGGGGCTACACCTTC
CASRRSLEDRDGGGYTF
>TRBV30|TRBJ1-1|many|-
TGTGCCTTTCTTAGGTGGACTGAAGCTTTCTTT
CAFLRWTEAFF